Listed below are T cell receptor beta chains from one sample, sequenced in a study of blood T cell repertoires in COVID-19. Produced via immunoSEQ multiplex PCR; TCRdb's table is partial and in-frame only. The sample has 200,000 to 250,000 clones, roughly 87% seen once. The sequencing input was PBMCs or T cells enriched from blood (not recorded which). Receptor source: a woman aged 25 to 39 with acute COVID-19. The conserved cysteine and the conserved F or W are not part of the CDR3 here. Clone size is not always given. Where it is, it says once, few, many or a class for expanded clones.

j_gene	v_gene	abundance	CDR3aa
TRBJ2-7	TRBV7-6	.	ASSLSDSGSYEQY
TRBJ2-2	TRBV5-1	.	ASRQGQANTGELF
TRBJ1-2	TRBV13	.	ASSFRQGRLGYT
TRBJ2-7	TRBV9	few	ASSAGTNSYEQY
TRBJ2-3	TRBV5-1	once	ASSLGQGADTQY
TRBJ2-2	TRBV6-5	.	ASRDRGGTGELF
TRBJ2-7	TRBV5-1	.	ASSPGSYEQY
TRBJ2-3	TRBV18	.	ASSPLDSGGSTDTQY
TRBJ2-7	TRBV5-4	.	ASSGQQGYEQY
TRBJ1-6	TRBV6-1	.	ASSDSVENNSPLH
TRBJ2-5	TRBV7-6	.	ASSSGTSLETQY